Listed below are T cell receptor beta chains from one sample, sequenced in a study of human T cells and chemical hapten exposure. From the RACE reads, TCRdb called clonotypes with MiXCR, one entry per CDR3 protein. The sample has fewer than 95,000 distinct CDR3 sequences; approximately 10% are singletons. Source: whole blood, taken in connection with sensitization to the hapten diphenylcyclopropenone (DPC). Receptor source: a man aged 40-49 years with alopecia areata. Some clones in this sample may be carry-over from other donors' samples. Each CDR3 is given with its conserved first and last residue. Fields, in order: J gene, D gene, V gene, clone size, CDR3 DNA, CDR3 protein. A D gene is named only where the DNA matches it firmly. Only part of the rows carry a size: once, few, many, or a class if the clone is expanded.

TRBJ2-7 | . | TRBV19 | few | TGTGCCAGTAGTATAACGGGGAACTCCTACGAGCAGTACTTC | CASSITGNSYEQYF
TRBJ2-7 | TRBD1 | TRBV2 | . | TGTGCCAGCAGTTTGACAGGGGAGTCCTACGAGCAGTACTTC | CASSLTGESYEQYF
TRBJ1-1 | . | TRBV29-1 | few | TGCAGCGTTTCGACAGACGAAGCTTTCTTT | CSVSTDEAFF
TRBJ2-2 | . | TRBV28 | few | TGTGCCAGCAGCCCCCCGTATATTAGCTCGAACACCGGGGAGCTGTTTTTT | CASSPPYISSNTGELFF
TRBJ2-7 | . | TRBV7-6 | many | TGTGCCAGCAGCTTTGACGGGAACGGTTTTGGGGAGCAGTACTTC | CASSFDGNGFGEQYF
TRBJ1-1 | . | TRBV6-2/TRBV6-3 | few | TGTGCCAGCAGTTACTATAAGGAGAACACTGAAGCTTTCTTT | CASSYYKENTEAFF
TRBJ1-4 | TRBD1 | TRBV9 | few | TGTGCCAGCAGCTCGTACAGGGGAGCTAATGAAAAACTGTTTTTT | CASSSYRGANEKLFF
TRBJ1-5 | . | TRBV12-3/TRBV12-4 | many | TGTGCCAGCACTCCGGACCTTCTAAATCAGCCCCAGCATTTT | CASTPDLLNQPQHF
TRBJ2-7 | . | TRBV27 | . | TGTGCCAGCAGTTTACAGGGAAACTACGAGCAGTACTTC | CASSLQGNYEQYF
TRBJ1-1 | TRBD1 | TRBV28 | few | TGTGCCAGCAGATCAGGACAGGGCGGCAGCACTGAAGCTTTCTTT | CASRSGQGGSTEAFF
TRBJ2-3 | TRBD2 | TRBV20-1 | many | TGCAGTGCTAGGGGTTTACTAGCGGAGACAGATACGCAGTATTTT | CSARGLLAETDTQYF
TRBJ1-3 | . | TRBV6-5 | . | TGTGCCAGCAGTTACGGGGAAAACTCTGGAAACACCATATATTTT | CASSYGENSGNTIYF
TRBJ2-1 | . | TRBV7-9 | . | TGTGCCAGCAGCTACGGCGGATCTGACAATCAGCAGTTCTTC | CASSYGGSDNQQFF
TRBJ2-5 | . | TRBV5-1 | many | TGCGCCAGCAGCTTGTCGGACACGGAGGGGGAGACCCAGTACTTC | CASSLSDTEGETQYF
TRBJ2-5 | . | TRBV5-1 | . | TGCGCCAGCAGCTTGGTTGGGGCCGGGGAAGAGACCCAGTACTTC | CASSLVGAGEETQYF
TRBJ2-5 | . | TRBV7-6 | many | TGTGCCAGCAGCTTAGTTGTTTCCCTATCGGGGACCCAGTACTTC | CASSLVVSLSGTQYF
TRBJ1-1 | . | TRBV6-6 | few | TGTGCCACAACGGGGGTGAACACTGAAGCTTTCTTT | CATTGVNTEAFF
TRBJ1-4 | . | TRBV7-8 | few | TGTGCCAGTGGAATGGGGCAGTTTAATGAAAAACTGTTTTTT | CASGMGQFNEKLFF
TRBJ1-5 | TRBD1 | TRBV7-2 | few | TGTGCCAGCAGCCGGACAGGGGGCGGAAGCAATCAGCCCCAGCATTTT | CASSRTGGGSNQPQHF
TRBJ1-1 | TRBD1 | TRBV7-9 | . | TGTGCCAGCAGCTTCCCAAAAGCCGGACAGGGAGACACTGAAGCTTTCTTT | CASSFPKAGQGDTEAFF
TRBJ2-5 | . | TRBV5-1 | . | TGCGCCAGCAACGAATGGCAGCCTGGCCAAGAGACCCAGTACTTC | CASNEWQPGQETQYF
TRBJ2-6 | . | TRBV5-1 | . | TGCGCCAGCAGCTTGAGGGCCCCGAGCTCTGGGGCCAACGTCCTGACTTTC | CASSLRAPSSGANVLTF
TRBJ2-3 | . | TRBV7-3 | . | TGTGCCAGCAGCATCGACAGATCTAGCACAGATACGCAGTATTTT | CASSIDRSSTDTQYF
TRBJ2-5 | . | TRBV28 | few | TGTGCCAGCAGTTTGCCTCCAGGGCAAGAGACCCAGTACTTC | CASSLPPGQETQYF
TRBJ1-3 | TRBD1 | TRBV28 | few | TGTGCCAGCACCCCTAGTGCAGGGGGTATTGGAAACACCATATATTTT | CASTPSAGGIGNTIYF
TRBJ2-1 | . | TRBV6-2/TRBV6-3 | many | TGTGCCAGCAGTTACTCCACTGGCGAGCAGTTCTTC | CASSYSTGEQFF